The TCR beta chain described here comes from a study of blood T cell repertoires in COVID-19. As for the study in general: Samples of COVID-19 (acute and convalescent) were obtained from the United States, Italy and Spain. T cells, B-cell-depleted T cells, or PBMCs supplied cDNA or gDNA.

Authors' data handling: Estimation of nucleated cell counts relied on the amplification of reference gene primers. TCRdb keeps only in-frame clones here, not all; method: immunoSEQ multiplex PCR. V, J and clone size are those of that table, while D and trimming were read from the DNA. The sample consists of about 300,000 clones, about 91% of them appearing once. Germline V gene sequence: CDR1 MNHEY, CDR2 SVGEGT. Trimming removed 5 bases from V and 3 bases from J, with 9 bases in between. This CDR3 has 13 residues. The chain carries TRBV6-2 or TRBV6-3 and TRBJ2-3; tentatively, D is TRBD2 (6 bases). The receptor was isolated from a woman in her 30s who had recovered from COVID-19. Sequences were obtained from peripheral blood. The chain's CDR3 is CASSHGGTDTQYF. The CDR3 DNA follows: TGTGCCAGCAGTCATGGGGGGACAGATACGCAGTATTTT.